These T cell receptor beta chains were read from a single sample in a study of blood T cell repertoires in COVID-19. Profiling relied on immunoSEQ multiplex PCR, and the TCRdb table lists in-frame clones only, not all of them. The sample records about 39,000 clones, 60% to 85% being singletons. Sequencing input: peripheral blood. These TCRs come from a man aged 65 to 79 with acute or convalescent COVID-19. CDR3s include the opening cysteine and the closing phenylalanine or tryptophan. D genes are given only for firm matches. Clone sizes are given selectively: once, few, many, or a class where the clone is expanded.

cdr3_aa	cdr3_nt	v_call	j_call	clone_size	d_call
CASSGPQGSYEQYF	TGTGCCAGCAGCGGCCCCCAGGGCTCCTACGAGCAGTACTTC	TRBV9	TRBJ2-7	few	-
CASSEDLGSEQYF	TGTGCCAGCAGTGAAGACCTCGGGAGCGAGCAGTACTTC	TRBV25-1	TRBJ2-7	-	-
CASSIAGGPQETQYF	TGTGCCAGCTCCATAGCGGGAGGGCCTCAAGAGACCCAGTACTTC	TRBV7-9	TRBJ2-5	-	TRBD2
CAIGAGAGNEQFF	TGTGCCATCGGGGCGGGGGCCGGGAATGAGCAGTTCTTC	TRBV25-1	TRBJ2-1	-	-
CASSSRETTGYEQYF	TGTGCCAGCAGCTCCCGGGAAACAACGGGTTACGAGCAGTACTTC	TRBV9	TRBJ2-7	-	-
CASSSGSYEQYF	TGTGCCAGCAGCTCCGGCTCCTACGAGCAGTACTTC	TRBV11-3	TRBJ2-7	-	-
CASSLPSGANTGELFF	TGCGCCAGCAGCTTACCTAGCGGGGCGAACACCGGGGAGCTGTTTTTT	TRBV5-1	TRBJ2-2	once	TRBD2
CASSRTSGSMGTDTQYF	TGTGCCAGCAGCAGGACTAGCGGGAGCATGGGCACAGATACGCAGTATTTT	TRBV4-2	TRBJ2-3	-	TRBD2
CASSVAGDTQYF	TGTGCCAGCAGCGTAGCGGGAGATACGCAGTATTTT	TRBV2	TRBJ2-3	-	TRBD2
CASRATGLYEQYF	TGCGCCAGCAGGGCGACAGGGCTCTACGAGCAGTACTTC	TRBV10-2	TRBJ2-7	-	TRBD1
CASSPGGEQFF	TGCGCCAGCAGCCCCGGGGGTGAGCAGTTCTTC	TRBV4-3	TRBJ2-1	-	-
CASRTDSNQPQHF	TGTGCCAGCAGGACAGATAGCAATCAGCCCCAGCATTTT	TRBV12-3/TRBV12-4	TRBJ1-5	-	-
CASSPTSGGAKEQYF	TGTGCCAGCTCACCGACTAGCGGAGGGGCGAAAGAGCAGTACTTC	TRBV18	TRBJ2-7	few	TRBD2
CSVGPGQEGHEQYF	TGCAGCGTTGGTCCCGGGCAGGAGGGACACGAGCAGTACTTC	TRBV29-1	TRBJ2-7	-	-
CASSKDGTSGSYEQYF	TGTGCCAGCAGCAAAGATGGGACTAGCGGGAGCTACGAGCAGTACTTC	TRBV21-1	TRBJ2-7	few	-
CASSDRKRGGTGELFF	TGTGCCAGCAGTGATCGGAAGCGGGGGGGAACCGGGGAGCTGTTTTTT	TRBV6-1	TRBJ2-2	-	TRBD2
CASSSRGLNEQFF	TGTGCCAGCAGCTCCCGGGGACTCAATGAGCAGTTCTTC	TRBV7-3	TRBJ2-1	once	-
CAITGTGTEAFF	TGTGCCATCACCGGAACAGGCACTGAAGCTTTCTTT	TRBV10-3	TRBJ1-1	-	-
CASSPPGHNLDEQFF	TGTGCCAGCAGCCCCCCGGGACACAATTTGGATGAGCAGTTCTTC	TRBV9	TRBJ2-1	-	-
CASSLRGSGKSSYNEQFF	TGTGCCAGCAGCCTCCGCGGTAGCGGGAAAAGCTCCTACAATGAGCAGTTCTTC	TRBV9	TRBJ2-1	-	TRBD2
CASRWTDSYEQYF	TGTGCCAGCAGGTGGACAGACTCCTACGAGCAGTACTTC	TRBV12-3/TRBV12-4	TRBJ2-7	-	-
CASSWLTAVSGNTIYF	TGTGCCAGCAGCTGGTTGACAGCTGTCTCTGGAAACACCATATATTTT	TRBV5-6	TRBJ1-3	-	-
CASSFTDRGHEQFF	TGTGCCAGCAGCTTTACGGACAGGGGCCATGAGCAGTTCTTC	TRBV11-2	TRBJ2-1	-	TRBD1
CASRTLTGQQFF	TGTGCCAGCAGAACCTTGACAGGGCAGCAGTTCTTC	TRBV12-3/TRBV12-4	TRBJ2-1	-	TRBD1
CASSELSANHEQFF	TGTGCCAGCAGTGAATTATCAGCGAACCATGAGCAGTTCTTC	TRBV25-1	TRBJ2-1	-	-
CATSREITGDQPQHF	TGTGCCACCAGCAGAGAGATAACAGGTGATCAGCCCCAGCATTTT	TRBV15	TRBJ1-5	-	-
CASSLILPVGVGYNEQFF	TGTGCCAGCAGTTTGATACTCCCAGTGGGAGTCGGATACAATGAGCAGTTCTTC	TRBV27	TRBJ2-1	-	-
CASGSGTVFQPQHF	TGTGCCAGCGGCTCCGGGACAGTTTTTCAGCCCCAGCATTTT	TRBV27	TRBJ1-5	-	TRBD1
CASSPLAGAHNEQFF	TGCGCCAGCAGCCCGCTAGCGGGAGCCCACAATGAGCAGTTCTTC	TRBV5-1	TRBJ2-1	once	TRBD2
CASSLRGSTDEQFF	TGCGCCAGCAGCTTGCGCGGGAGTACGGATGAGCAGTTCTTC	TRBV5-1	TRBJ2-1	-	TRBD2
CASSFSSDYTGELFF	TGTGCCAGCAGCTTTAGTAGCGATTACACCGGGGAGCTGTTTTTT	TRBV5-4	TRBJ2-2	-	-
CASRPDREGEKLFF	TGCGCCAGCAGACCAGACAGGGAAGGAGAAAAACTGTTTTTT	TRBV5-1	TRBJ1-4	once	TRBD1
CASSYTSWTGYEQYF	TGTGCCAGCAGTTACACCTCTTGGACAGGGTACGAGCAGTACTTC	TRBV6-2/TRBV6-3	TRBJ2-7	-	TRBD1
CASSIEESRQDTEAFF	TGTGCCAGTAGTATAGAGGAGTCGCGACAGGACACTGAAGCTTTCTTT	TRBV19	TRBJ1-1	-	-
CASTTSDRGYNEQFF	TGTGCCAGCACCACGAGCGACAGGGGCTACAATGAGCAGTTCTTC	TRBV27	TRBJ2-1	-	TRBD1
CASSQSLIRSGTGAFYEQYF	TGTGCCAGCAGCCAAAGCCTTATTCGCTCCGGGACAGGAGCTTTCTACGAGCAGTACTTC	TRBV4-2	TRBJ2-7	-	TRBD1
CASSSPWDRGIYEQYF	TGTGCCAGCAGCTCCCCGTGGGACAGGGGAATTTACGAGCAGTACTTC	TRBV11-1	TRBJ2-7	-	TRBD1
CASTSIVPGRHEQFF	TGTGCCAGCACCTCTATCGTACCAGGGCGACATGAGCAGTTCTTC	TRBV13	TRBJ2-1	-	-
CASSLDGGQYEQYF	TGTGCCAGCAGTTTAGACGGGGGGCAATACGAGCAGTACTTC	TRBV28	TRBJ2-7	-	-
CASRPGGRGNTIYF	TGTGCCAGCAGGCCAGGGGGCCGCGGAAACACCATATATTTT	TRBV28	TRBJ1-3	-	TRBD1
CASSISEAGAGELFF	TGTGCCAGTAGTATTTCAGAGGCCGGCGCCGGGGAGCTGTTTTTT	TRBV19	TRBJ2-2	-	-
CASTRRTALTGELFF	TGTGCCAGCACAAGAAGGACAGCCCTCACCGGGGAGCTGTTTTTT	TRBV2	TRBJ2-2	few	-
CATSPGEPPNYEQYF	TGTGCCACCTCCCCCGGGGAGCCACCCAACTACGAGCAGTACTTC	TRBV24-1	TRBJ2-7	few	-
CSVRDTSYEQYF	TGCAGCGTCCGGGACACCTCCTACGAGCAGTACTTC	TRBV29-1	TRBJ2-7	-	-
CASSPNGPGGTEAFF	TGTGCCAGCTCACCAAATGGCCCGGGGGGGACTGAAGCTTTCTTT	TRBV18	TRBJ1-1	-	-
CASGRLEGTEAFF	TGTGCTAGTGGGAGGCTAGAGGGCACTGAAGCTTTCTTT	TRBV12-5	TRBJ1-1	-	-
CASSIGTSGRETQYF	TGTGCCAGTAGTATCGGGACTAGCGGGAGGGAGACCCAGTACTTC	TRBV19	TRBJ2-5	-	TRBD2
CASSMGQGTQPQHF	TGTGCCAGTAGTATGGGACAGGGGACTCAGCCCCAGCATTTT	TRBV19	TRBJ1-5	-	TRBD1
CASSQGTSGGQETQYF	TGTGCCAGCAGCCAGGGGACTAGCGGGGGCCAAGAGACCCAGTACTTC	TRBV7-2	TRBJ2-5	-	TRBD2
CATWGLAGSTDTQYF	TGTGCCACCTGGGGACTAGCGGGGTCCACAGATACGCAGTATTTT	TRBV19	TRBJ2-3	-	TRBD2
CASRGGGSNTDTQYF	TGTGCCAGCAGGGGGGGCGGGAGTAACACAGATACGCAGTATTTT	TRBV27	TRBJ2-3	-	-
CASSGGREQYF	TGTGCCAGCAGCGGAGGGCGCGAGCAGTACTTC	TRBV7-9	TRBJ2-7	many	-
CASSGDSGNTIYF	TGTGCCAGCAGCGGAGACTCTGGAAACACCATATATTTT	TRBV9	TRBJ1-3	-	-
CASSLNGQGSSPLHF	TGTGCCAGCAGCTTAAACGGACAGGGCTCATCACCCCTCCACTTT	TRBV7-3	TRBJ1-6	-	TRBD1
CASRFQSGELFF	TGTGCCAGTAGGTTCCAGTCCGGGGAGCTGTTTTTT	TRBV19	TRBJ2-2	-	-
CASSSQSAYGYTF	TGTGCCAGCAGCTCACAGTCGGCGTATGGCTACACCTTC	TRBV5-6	TRBJ1-2	-	-
CASSLGLALTYEQYF	TGTGCCAGCAGCCTGGGACTAGCGTTAACCTACGAGCAGTACTTC	TRBV7-2	TRBJ2-7	-	TRBD2